A selection of T cell receptor beta chains follows, all from one sample in a study of response to subunit inactivated influenza vaccine. TCRdb passed the RT-PCR reads through MiXCR, listing each CDR3 protein once. Of more than 400,000 distinct CDR3 sequences in the sample, approximately 9.9% were seen once. The sample consisted of PBMCs from blood, taken more than 35 days after vaccination. The receptors stem from a man aged 50 to 59 who received an inactivated influenza vaccine. CDR3s leave out the opening cysteine and the closing phenylalanine or tryptophan. The order of the fields is J gene, V gene, CDR3 length, clone size, CDR3 protein. Size is omitted from some rows. Given values are once, few, many or a class for expanded clones.

J gene: TRBJ2-7
V gene: TRBV7-9
CDR3 length: 13
clone size: few
CDR3 protein: ASSSSGRGTYEQY

J gene: TRBJ1-1
V gene: TRBV4-2
CDR3 length: 14
clone size: -
CDR3 protein: AGSQDRRGADTEAF

J gene: TRBJ1-2
V gene: TRBV5-5
CDR3 length: 13
clone size: many
CDR3 protein: ASSLAAGTNYGYT

J gene: TRBJ2-3
V gene: TRBV11-2
CDR3 length: 14
clone size: once
CDR3 protein: ASSSQGGVRTDTQY

J gene: TRBJ2-1
V gene: TRBV20-1
CDR3 length: 9
clone size: few
CDR3 protein: SASSGNEQF

J gene: TRBJ1-6
V gene: TRBV5-1
CDR3 length: 11
clone size: many
CDR3 protein: ASSLVGRAPLH

J gene: TRBJ2-5
V gene: TRBV5-6
CDR3 length: 14
clone size: -
CDR3 protein: ASTKGAGTQGETQY

J gene: TRBJ2-7
V gene: TRBV29-1
CDR3 length: 13
clone size: many
CDR3 protein: SVEDWVAGAVEQY

J gene: TRBJ1-2
V gene: TRBV6-1
CDR3 length: 12
clone size: many
CDR3 protein: ASSTPQGAEGYT

J gene: TRBJ2-5
V gene: TRBV5-1
CDR3 length: 14
clone size: many
CDR3 protein: ASSQNPDRAAETQY

J gene: TRBJ2-3
V gene: TRBV7-2
CDR3 length: 11
clone size: many
CDR3 protein: ASSLPSTDTQY

J gene: TRBJ2-3
V gene: TRBV11-1
CDR3 length: 16
clone size: few
CDR3 protein: ASSSPRGRGLPTDTQY

J gene: TRBJ2-1
V gene: TRBV2
CDR3 length: 10
clone size: many
CDR3 protein: ASTDWKNEQF

J gene: TRBJ1-1
V gene: TRBV29-1
CDR3 length: 12
clone size: few
CDR3 protein: SVEVGAANTEAF

J gene: TRBJ2-5
V gene: TRBV20-1
CDR3 length: 11
clone size: -
CDR3 protein: SARDSTQETQY

J gene: TRBJ2-7
V gene: TRBV11-2
CDR3 length: 12
clone size: few
CDR3 protein: ASSLSGPTYEQY

J gene: TRBJ2-7
V gene: TRBV12-3/TRBV12-4
CDR3 length: 13
clone size: -
CDR3 protein: ASSLRGGQGSEQY

J gene: TRBJ1-4
V gene: TRBV29-1
CDR3 length: 11
clone size: -
CDR3 protein: SAGGERMGKLF

J gene: TRBJ2-7
V gene: TRBV5-1
CDR3 length: 11
clone size: many
CDR3 protein: ASSLARDYEQY

J gene: TRBJ1-1
V gene: TRBV4-3
CDR3 length: 14
clone size: many
CDR3 protein: ASSHKPGQMNTEAF